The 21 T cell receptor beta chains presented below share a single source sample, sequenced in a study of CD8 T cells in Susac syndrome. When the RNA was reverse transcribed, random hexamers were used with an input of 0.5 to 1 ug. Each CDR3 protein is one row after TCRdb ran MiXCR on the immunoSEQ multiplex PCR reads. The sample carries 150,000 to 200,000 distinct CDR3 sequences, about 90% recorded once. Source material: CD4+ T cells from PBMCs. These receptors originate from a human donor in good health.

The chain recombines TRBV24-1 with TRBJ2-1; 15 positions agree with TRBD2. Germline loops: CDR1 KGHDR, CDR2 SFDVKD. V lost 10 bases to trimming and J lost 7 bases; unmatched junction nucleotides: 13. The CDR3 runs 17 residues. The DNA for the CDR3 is TGTGCCACTTCCGGGATTCTGGGGACTAGCGGGAGGAATGAGCAGTTCTTC. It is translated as CATSGILGTSGRNEQFF.

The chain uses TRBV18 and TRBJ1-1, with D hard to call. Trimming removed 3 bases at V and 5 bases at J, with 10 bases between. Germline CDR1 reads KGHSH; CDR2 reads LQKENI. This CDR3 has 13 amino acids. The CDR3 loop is CASSPDERTEAFF. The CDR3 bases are TGTGCCAGCTCACCTGATGAAAGGACTGAAGCTTTCTTT.

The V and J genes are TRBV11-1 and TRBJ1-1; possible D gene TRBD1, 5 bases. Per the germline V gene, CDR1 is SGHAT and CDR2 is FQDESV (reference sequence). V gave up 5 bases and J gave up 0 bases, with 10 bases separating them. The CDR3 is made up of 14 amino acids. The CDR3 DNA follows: TGTGCCAGCAGCCGACAGAGGATGAACACTGAAGCTTTCTTT. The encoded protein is CASSRQRMNTEAFF.

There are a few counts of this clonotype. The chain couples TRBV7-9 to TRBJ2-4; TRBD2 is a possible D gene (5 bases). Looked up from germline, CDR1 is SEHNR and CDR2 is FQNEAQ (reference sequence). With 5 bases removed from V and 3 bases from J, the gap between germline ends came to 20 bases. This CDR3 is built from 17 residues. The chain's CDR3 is CASSPRGSGDVKNIQYF. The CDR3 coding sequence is TGTGCCAGCAGCCCAAGAGGGTCCGGGGATGTCAAAAACATTCAGTACTTC.

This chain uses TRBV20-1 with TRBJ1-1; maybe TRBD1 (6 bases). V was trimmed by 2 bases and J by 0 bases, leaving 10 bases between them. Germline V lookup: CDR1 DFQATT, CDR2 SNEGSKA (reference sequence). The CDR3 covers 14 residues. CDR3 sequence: CSARQDRLNTEAFF. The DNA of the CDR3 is TGCAGTGCTAGACAAGACAGGCTGAACACTGAAGCTTTCTTT.

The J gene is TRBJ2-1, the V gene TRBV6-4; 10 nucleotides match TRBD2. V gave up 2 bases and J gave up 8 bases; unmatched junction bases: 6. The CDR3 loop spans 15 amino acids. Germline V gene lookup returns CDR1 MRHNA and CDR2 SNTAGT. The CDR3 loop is CASSDRLAGAHEQFF. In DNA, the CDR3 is TGTGCCAGCAGTGACAGACTAGCGGGTGCCCATGAGCAGTTCTTC.

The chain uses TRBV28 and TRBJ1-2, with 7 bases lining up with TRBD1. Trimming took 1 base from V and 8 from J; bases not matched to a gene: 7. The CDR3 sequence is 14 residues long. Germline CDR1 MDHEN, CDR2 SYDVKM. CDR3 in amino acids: CASSLSGTVSGYTF. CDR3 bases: TGTGCCAGCAGTTTATCGGGGACAGTGTCCGGCTACACCTTC.

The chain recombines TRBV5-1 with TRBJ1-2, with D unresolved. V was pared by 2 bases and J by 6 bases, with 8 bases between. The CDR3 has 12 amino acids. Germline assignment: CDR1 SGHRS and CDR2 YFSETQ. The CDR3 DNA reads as TGCGCCAGCAGCTTCTCAGGCCATGGCTACACCTTC. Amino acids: CASSFSGHGYTF.

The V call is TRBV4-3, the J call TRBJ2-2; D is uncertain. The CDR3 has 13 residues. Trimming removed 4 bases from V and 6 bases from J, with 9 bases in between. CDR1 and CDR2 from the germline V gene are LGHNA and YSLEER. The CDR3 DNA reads TGCGCCAGCAGCCCCCAGGACGCCGGGGAGCTGTTTTTT. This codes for CASSPQDAGELFF.

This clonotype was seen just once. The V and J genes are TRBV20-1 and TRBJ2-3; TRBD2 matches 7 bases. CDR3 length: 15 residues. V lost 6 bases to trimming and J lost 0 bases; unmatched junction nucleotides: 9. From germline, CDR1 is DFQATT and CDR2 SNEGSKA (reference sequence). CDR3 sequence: CSAAPSGTSTDTQYF. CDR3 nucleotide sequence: TGCAGTGCCGCCCCCAGCGGGACTAGCACAGATACGCAGTATTTT.

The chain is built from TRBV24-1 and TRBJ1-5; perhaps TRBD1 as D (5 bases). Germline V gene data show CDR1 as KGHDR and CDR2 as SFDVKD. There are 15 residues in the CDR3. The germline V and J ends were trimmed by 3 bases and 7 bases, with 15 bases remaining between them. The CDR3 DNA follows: TGTGCCACCAGTGATCCCCGGCAGGGAGGGCAGCCCCAGCATTTT. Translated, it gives CATSDPRQGGQPQHF.

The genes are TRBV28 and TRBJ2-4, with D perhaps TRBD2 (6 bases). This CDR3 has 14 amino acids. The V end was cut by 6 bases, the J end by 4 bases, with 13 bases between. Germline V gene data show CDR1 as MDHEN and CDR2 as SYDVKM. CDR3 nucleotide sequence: TGTGCCAGCAGGGATAGCGGCACGAAAAACATTCAGTACTTC. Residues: CASRDSGTKNIQYF.

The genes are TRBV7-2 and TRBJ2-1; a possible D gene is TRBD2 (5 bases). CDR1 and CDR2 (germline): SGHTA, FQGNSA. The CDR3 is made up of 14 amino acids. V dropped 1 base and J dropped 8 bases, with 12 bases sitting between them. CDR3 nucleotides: TGTGCCAGCAGCTTAGACGCAGCAGCGGATGAGCAGTTCTTC. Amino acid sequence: CASSLDAAADEQFF.

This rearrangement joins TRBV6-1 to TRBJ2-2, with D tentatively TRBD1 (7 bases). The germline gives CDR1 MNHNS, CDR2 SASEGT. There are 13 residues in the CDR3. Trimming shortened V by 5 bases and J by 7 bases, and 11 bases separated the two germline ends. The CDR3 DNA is TGTGCCAGCAGTCGACAGGGAGGCGGGGAGCTGTTTTTT. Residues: CASSRQGGGELFF.

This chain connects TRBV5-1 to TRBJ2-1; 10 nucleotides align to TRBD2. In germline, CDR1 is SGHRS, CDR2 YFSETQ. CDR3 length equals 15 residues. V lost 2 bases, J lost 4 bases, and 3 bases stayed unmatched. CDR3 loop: CASSLASGGYNEQFF. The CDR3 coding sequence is TGCGCCAGCAGCTTAGCTAGCGGGGGATACAATGAGCAGTTCTTC.

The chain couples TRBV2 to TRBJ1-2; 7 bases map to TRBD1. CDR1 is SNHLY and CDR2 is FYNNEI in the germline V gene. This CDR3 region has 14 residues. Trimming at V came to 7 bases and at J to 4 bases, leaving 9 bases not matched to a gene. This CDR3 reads CASTYTGETYGYTF. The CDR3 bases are TGTGCCAGCACGTATACAGGGGAGACCTATGGCTACACCTTC.

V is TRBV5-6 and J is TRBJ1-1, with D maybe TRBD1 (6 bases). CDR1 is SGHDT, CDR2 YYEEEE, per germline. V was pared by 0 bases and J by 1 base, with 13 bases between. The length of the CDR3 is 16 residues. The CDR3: CASSLEHRARNTEAFF. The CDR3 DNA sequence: TGTGCCAGCAGCTTGGAGCACAGGGCGCGGAACACTGAAGCTTTCTTT.

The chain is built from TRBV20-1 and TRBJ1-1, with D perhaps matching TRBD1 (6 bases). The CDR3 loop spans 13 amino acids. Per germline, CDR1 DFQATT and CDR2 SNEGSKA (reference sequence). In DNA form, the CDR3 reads TGCACCTACGTTAACAGGGAGAACACTGAAGCTTTCTTT. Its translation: CTYVNRENTEAFF.

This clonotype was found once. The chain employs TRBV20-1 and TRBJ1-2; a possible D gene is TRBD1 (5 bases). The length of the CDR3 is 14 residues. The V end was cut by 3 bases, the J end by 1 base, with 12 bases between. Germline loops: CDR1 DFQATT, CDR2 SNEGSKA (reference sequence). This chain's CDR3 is CSARGDSLNYGYTF. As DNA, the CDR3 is TGCAGTGCTAGGGGAGACAGCCTTAACTATGGCTACACCTTC.

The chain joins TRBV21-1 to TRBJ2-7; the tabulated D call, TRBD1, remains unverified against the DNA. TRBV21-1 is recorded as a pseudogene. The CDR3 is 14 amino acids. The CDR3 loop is CASSKDLTENEQYF. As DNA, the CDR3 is TGTGCCAGCAGCAAAGACTTGACAGAAAACGAGCAGTACTTC.

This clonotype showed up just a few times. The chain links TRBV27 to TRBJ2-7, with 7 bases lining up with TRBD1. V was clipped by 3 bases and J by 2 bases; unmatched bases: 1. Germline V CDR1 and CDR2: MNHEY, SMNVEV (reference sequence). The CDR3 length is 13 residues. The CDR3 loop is CASSFDRAYEQYF. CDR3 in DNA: TGTGCCAGCAGTTTCGACAGGGCCTACGAGCAGTACTTC.